This paragraph reports one T cell receptor (beta chain). Its antigen is undetermined. The sample originates from a study of cytomegalovirus exposure and HLA in healthy donors. Findings and limits, study-wide: Near-uniform donor sequencing depth was presumed by presence/absence analyses.

PCR was performed using 60 Vbeta and 13 Jbeta primers. Measured with immunoSEQ multiplex PCR; TCRdb has only the in-frame clones, and not every one. This sample has about 120,000 clones, with around 70% found just once. This CDR3 spans 14 amino acids. V dropped 1 base and J dropped 0 bases, with 7 bases sitting between them. Germline CDR1 reads SEHNR; CDR2 reads FQNEAQ (reference sequence). The clonotype comes from a man aged 25 to 40 in good health and CMV-seropositive. Sequences were obtained from PBMCs. The chain combines TRBV7-9 with TRBJ2-7; no clear D. The CDR3 sequence: CASSLVASSYEQYF. CDR3 bases: TGTGCCAGCAGCTTAGTGGCTAGCTCCTACGAGCAGTACTTC.